The TCR beta chain under discussion was sequenced for a study of T cell repertoires in cytomegalovirus infection. Study-wide context: Carrying CMV and the relevant HLA type showed in public TCR beta signatures.

The V gene end was trimmed by 4 bases and the J gene end by 6 bases; junction bases not matched to a gene: 3. The CDR3 is 13 amino acids. Germline V gene sequence: CDR1 SGHAT, CDR2 FQNNGV. On this clonotype: What it binds is unknown.

TCRdb reanalysed the reads using MiXCR and keeps one entry per CDR3 protein. The repertoire holds about 740,000 distinct CDR3 sequences, with 35% as singletons. Study-level findings and limits: Ex vivo, HLA-C-restricted CMV-specific TCR beta clonotypes prevailed over the rest of the response.

The sequence derives from a human donor in good health (CMV status not recorded). Some clones in this sample may be carry-over from other donors' samples. Material: PBMCs. This rearrangement joins TRBV11-2 to TRBJ1-5, with 7 nucleotides matching TRBD1. The CDR3 sequence: CASSSTGVQPQHF. CDR3 sequence (DNA): TGTGCCAGCAGCTCCACAGGGGTTCAGCCCCAGCATTTT.